The 14 T cell receptor beta chains reported below all come from one sample, sequenced in a study of early T cells in non-severe SARS-CoV-2 infection. TCRdb redid the calling of the 5' RACE reads with MiXCR, one entry per CDR3 protein. Found here are around 63,000 distinct CDR3 sequences, about 6% of them singletons; the top ten hold 3% to 3.5%. This specimen was whole blood, taken at baseline. The receptors originated from an adult who was a healthcare worker with PCR-confirmed SARS-CoV-2 infection or an uninfected control (not recorded which).

As to this clonotype: A much larger clone sits a single nucleotide away, making a read error possible. The gene calls are TRBV7-2 and TRBJ2-7; the match to TRBD1 covers 8 bases. The germline CDR1 and CDR2 sequences are SGHTA and FQGNSA. The CDR3 covers 17 residues. With 3 bases clipped from V and 0 bases from J, the junction kept 10 bases outside the gene matches. Here the CDR3 DNA reads TGTGCCAGCAGCTTCGAGACAGGGGTTTTTTGCTCCTACGAGCAGTACTTC. Its protein product is CASSFETGVFCSYEQYF.

This clonotype was seen ten or more times. This chain links TRBV28 with TRBJ2-7; 9 nucleotides line up with TRBD2. CDR3 size: 14 residues. CDR1 is MDHEN, CDR2 SYDVKM, per germline. With 6 bases clipped from V and 5 bases from J, the junction kept 8 bases outside the gene matches. In nucleotides, the CDR3 is TGTGCCAGCAGCCCCAGCGGGAGGAGCGACGAGCAGTACTTC. Its translation is CASSPSGRSDEQYF. The variable domain in full, with the rest retrieved from reference TRBV28 and TRBJ2-7, is DVKVTQSSRYLVKRTGEKVFLECVQDMDHENMFWYRQDPGLGLRLIYFSYDVKMKEKGDIPEGYSVSREKKERFSLILESASTNQTSMYLCASSPSGRSDEQYFGPGTRLTVT.

This clonotype was counted ten times or more. The J gene is TRBJ2-1, the V gene TRBV12-3 or TRBV12-4; 8 nucleotides agree with TRBD1. The CDR3 has 14 residues. V lost 5 bases and J lost 9; bases outside the gene matches: 9. The CDR3 loop is CASSQGAFGSEQFF. The CDR3, as DNA: TGTGCCAGCAGTCAGGGGGCGTTCGGAAGTGAGCAGTTCTTC.

This clonotype was observed at least ten times. The genes are TRBV28 and TRBJ1-6; D possibly corresponds to TRBD1 (6 bases). The V and J ends lost 6 bases and 8 bases respectively, with 14 bases between them. CDR3 length: 14 residues. Germline V lookup: CDR1 MDHEN, CDR2 SYDVKM. CDR3 protein: CASRTGARYSPLHF. DNA for the CDR3: TGTGCCAGCAGGACGGGGGCGCGTTATTCACCCCTCCACTTT. Complete variable domain (other parts from reference TRBV28 and TRBJ1-6): DVKVTQSSRYLVKRTGEKVFLECVQDMDHENMFWYRQDPGLGLRLIYFSYDVKMKEKGDIPEGYSVSREKKERFSLILESASTNQTSMYLCASRTGARYSPLHFGNGTRLTVT.

V usage is TRBV20-1 and J usage is TRBJ2-3, with 10 bases matching TRBD2. The germline gives CDR1 DFQATT, CDR2 SNEGSKA (reference sequence). V lost 4 bases and J lost 4; bases outside the gene matches: 2. The CDR3 contains 13 residues. The chain's CDR3 is CSAILAGADTQYF. The CDR3 bases are TGCAGTGCTATCCTAGCGGGAGCAGATACGCAGTATTTT.

This rearrangement joins TRBV19 to TRBJ2-3; possibly TRBD2 for D (6 bases). V lost 1 base to trimming and J lost 4 bases, with 9 bases between them. Germline loops: CDR1 LNHDA, CDR2 SQIVND (reference sequence). This CDR3 has 14 residues. The CDR3 region is CASSIGRRADTQYF. In DNA, the CDR3 is TGTGCCAGTAGTATAGGGAGGAGGGCAGATACGCAGTATTTT.

This clonotype has ten or more counts. The rearrangement uses TRBV19 and TRBJ2-2; D unresolved. Germline assignment: CDR1 LNHDA and CDR2 SQIVND (reference sequence). The CDR3 sequence is 14 residues long. The V gene lost 3 bases and the J gene lost 0 bases, with 5 bases spanning the gap. CDR3 bases: TGTGCCAGTAGTATCATACCGAACACCGGGGAGCTGTTTTTT. Its translation: CASSIIPNTGELFF. Combining the CDR3 with reference TRBV19 and TRBJ2-2 gives the whole variable domain DGGITQSPKYLFRKEGQNVTLSCEQNLNHDAMYWYRQDPGQGLRLIYYSQIVNDFQKGDIAEGYSVSREKKESFPLTVTSAQKNPTAFYLCASSIIPNTGELFFGEGSRLTVL.

This clonotype was detected only a few times. The V and J genes are TRBV20-1 and TRBJ1-2; D is uncertain. This CDR3 has 12 residues. Trimming shortened V by 6 bases and J by 5 bases, and 13 bases separated the two germline ends. Per the germline V gene, CDR1 is DFQATT and CDR2 is SNEGSKA (reference sequence). CDR3: CSATSARYGYTF. CDR3 coding DNA: TGCAGTGCGACTAGCGCCCGGTATGGCTACACCTTC.

On this clonotype itself: Just one base apart from a much larger clone, this may be a read error. V gene TRBV20-1 combines with J gene TRBJ2-3, with 7 bases fitting TRBD2. Germline loops: CDR1 DFQATT, CDR2 SNEGSKA (reference sequence). CDR3 length: 16 residues. The CDR3 protein is CSAHPVSSGDTETQYF. The CDR3 DNA is TGCAGTGCTCACCCCGTGTCTAGCGGAGACACAGAAACGCAGTATTTT.

This clonotype was seen a few times. The chain uses TRBV6-5 and TRBJ1-4; unclear D gene. The CDR3 is made up of 13 amino acids. CDR1 is MNHEY and CDR2 is SVGAGI in the germline V gene. V shed 0 bases and J shed 7 bases, with 6 bases lying between them. Here the CDR3 reads CASSYSRGEKLFF. The CDR3 DNA reads as TGTGCCAGCAGTTACTCGAGAGGTGAAAAACTGTTTTTT.

This clonotype was detected ten times or more. The chain is built from TRBV20-1 and TRBJ1-1; no firm D call. The CDR3 extends over 12 amino acids. Trimming took 3 bases from V and 6 from J, leaving 11 bases between them. Looked up from germline, CDR1 is DFQATT and CDR2 is SNEGSKA (reference sequence). The CDR3 loop reads CSASGLWAEAFF. The CDR3 nucleotides are TGCAGTGCTAGTGGGTTGTGGGCTGAAGCTTTCTTT.

The rearrangement joins TRBV20-1 to TRBJ2-4, with a possible D match to TRBD1 (5 bases). The CDR3 runs 17 residues. Germline V gene sequence: CDR1 DFQATT, CDR2 SNEGSKA (reference sequence). Trimming pared 1 base from V and 1 base from J, leaving 17 bases between. The CDR3 is CSARAQGLIRAKNIQYF. The CDR3 bases are TGCAGTGCTAGAGCCCAGGGATTGATTAGGGCCAAAAACATTCAGTACTTC.

This clonotype was observed at least ten times. J is TRBJ2-7 and V is TRBV27, with unresolved D. Germline loops: CDR1 MNHEY, CDR2 SMNVEV (reference sequence). The CDR3 has 17 amino acids. The V and J ends lost 2 bases and 1 base respectively, with 18 bases between them. CDR3 bases: TGTGCCAGCAGTTTAACCCGACCAGGTTCTCGATCCTACGAGCAGTACTTC. Encoded protein: CASSLTRPGSRSYEQYF.

V is TRBV7-8 and J is TRBJ2-3, with unresolved D. The CDR3 runs to 12 residues. V lost 5 bases, J lost 4 bases, and 7 bases lay in between. Germline loops: CDR1 SGHVS, CDR2 FQNEAQ. The CDR3, as DNA: TGTGCCAGCAGCCCACAACCAGATACGCAGTATTTT. This translates into CASSPQPDTQYF.